This passage covers 12 T cell receptor beta chains from one sample sequenced in a study of regulatory T cells in long-lasting Graves disease. In building TCR beta libraries, iRepertoire HTBI primers were used together with Arm-PCR of CDR3 regions. A single record per CDR3 protein comes from TCRdb applying MiXCR to the multiplex PCR reads. The repertoire holds 620,000 or so distinct CDR3 sequences, with approximately 15% as singletons. Time point reported: newly diagnosed GD, antithyroid drugs for less than 3 months. RNA extracted from PBMCs served as the sequencing template. These records were also assigned to another study, of T cells in Graves' hyperthyroidism and ophthalmopathy.

The source was peripheral blood mononuclear cells (PBMCs), collected at new diagnosis, from a patient treated with antithyroid drugs. Source of these receptors: a young woman with Graves disease.

The chain joins TRBV20-1 to TRBJ2-2; no definite D call. This CDR3 has 12 residues. The V gene's germline CDR1 is DFQATT and CDR2 SNEGSKA (reference sequence). Trimming pared 6 bases from V and 7 bases from J, leaving 12 bases between. CDR3 in amino acids: CSAIDNFGELFF. The CDR3 DNA reads as TGCAGTGCAATAGATAATTTCGGGGAGCTGTTTTTT.

The chain links TRBV5-1 to TRBJ2-3; tentatively, D is TRBD1 or TRBD2 (6 bases each). Germline values: CDR1 SGHRS, CDR2 YFSETQ. The V end lost 4 bases, the J end lost 5 bases, and 17 bases lay between the germline ends. CDR3 length equals 15 residues. CDR3 nucleotides: TGCGCCAGCAGCCCGGGGGCAGGGTTTGAAGATACGCAGTATTTT. Amino acids: CASSPGAGFEDTQYF.

This clonotype was picked up many times. This chain joins TRBV28 and TRBJ1-5; a possible D gene is TRBD1 (5 bases). Per the germline V gene, CDR1 is MDHEN and CDR2 is SYDVKM. The CDR3 runs to 12 residues. V dropped 7 bases and J dropped 9 bases, with 13 bases sitting between them. The chain's CDR3 is CASTVGTRPQHF. The CDR3 DNA sequence: TGTGCCAGCACAGTTGGGACGAGGCCCCAGCATTTT.

Concerning this clonotype: A much larger clone differs by one base, so this may be a read error. The chain uses TRBV28 and TRBJ2-1; 7 bases are shared with TRBD2. The last part of the DNA fits TRBJ2-5 better; the J call may be wrong. Germline-derived CDR1 and CDR2 are MDHEN and SYDVKM. The CDR3 is 14 amino acids. This chain's CDR3 is CASSFAGVVKTQYF. CDR3 in DNA: TGTGCCAGCAGTTTTGCGGGAGTAGTAAAGACCCAGTACTTC.

This clonotype was seen repeatedly, ten times or more. The rearrangement links TRBV7-9 to TRBJ1-1; D not certain. Germline V gene data show CDR1 as SEHNR and CDR2 as FQNEAQ (reference sequence). The CDR3 spans 14 residues. V shed 5 bases and J shed 10 bases, with 20 bases lying between them. The CDR3 DNA follows: TGTGCCAGCAGCCCCCAAATCGGAGGGTCTGGAGCTTTCTTT. Encoded protein: CASSPQIGGSGAFF.

This clonotype was seen more than once but under ten times. Here the CDR3 reads CASSSPTPSGLYGYTF. CDR3 sequence (DNA): TGCGCCAGCAGCTCTCCCACCCCATCAGGCCTCTATGGCTACACCTTC. The chain uses TRBV5-1 and TRBJ1-2, with no clear D. Per germline, CDR1 SGHRS and CDR2 YFSETQ. The CDR3 contains 16 residues. V was shortened by 3 bases and J by 4 bases, with 19 bases between the two germline ends.

This clonotype has at least ten counts. The rearrangement joins TRBV15 to TRBJ2-5; 8 bases are shared with TRBD2. CDR3 size: 15 residues. Germline CDR1 and CDR2: LNHNV and YYDKDF (reference sequence). Trimming at V came to 7 bases and at J to 2 bases, leaving 9 bases not matched to a gene. CDR3 in DNA: TGTGCCACCACCCGATGGGTAGCGGGGCAAGAGACCCAGTACTTC. Its protein is CATTRWVAGQETQYF.

About this clonotype: This may arise from a read error, as a much more abundant clone is one base away. This rearrangement joins TRBV2 to TRBJ2-2; D possibly matches TRBD1 or TRBD2 (5 bases each). CDR3 length equals 15 residues. Looked up from germline, CDR1 is SNHLY and CDR2 is FYNNEI. CDR3 sequence (DNA): TGTGCCAGCAGCATTGGGACGTTTAATACCGGGAAGCTGTTTTTT. This translates into CASSIGTFNTGKLFF.

The chain couples TRBV13 to TRBJ2-2; D is ambiguous. CDR1 and CDR2 from the germline V gene are PRHDT and FYEKMQ (reference sequence). CDR3 length: 13 residues. V was trimmed by 0 bases and J by 4 bases, leaving 3 bases between them. CDR3 amino acids: CASSLGRTGELFF. In DNA, the CDR3 is TGTGCCAGCAGCTTAGGACGCACCGGGGAGCTGTTTTTT.

This clonotype turned up a few times. V is TRBV7-9 and J is TRBJ2-5; D call uncertain. V was shortened by 1 base and J by 0 bases, with 18 bases between the two germline ends. Germline CDR1 reads SEHNR; CDR2 reads FQNEAQ (reference sequence). There are 18 residues in the CDR3. CDR3 in amino acids: CASSLGSQSTTYQETQYF. Written as DNA, the CDR3 is TGTGCCAGCAGCTTAGGGTCCCAGAGTACTACGTACCAAGAGACCCAGTACTTC.

This clonotype has at least ten counts. The J gene is TRBJ2-3, the V gene TRBV28; D call uncertain. V lost 2 bases to trimming and J lost 2 bases, with 14 bases between them. The CDR3 loop spans 16 amino acids. Germline V gene sequence: CDR1 MDHEN, CDR2 SYDVKM. CDR3 bases: TGTGCCAGCAGTTTAGGGGTAGGGTTAAACACAGATACGCAGTATTTT. It yields the protein CASSLGVGLNTDTQYF.

This clonotype occurred a few times. The chain has TRBV7-3 and TRBJ2-1, with D hard to call. The CDR3 is 15 residues long. Trimming took off 5 bases at V and 9 bases at J, with 20 bases between the two ends. Germline CDR1 SGHTA, CDR2 FQGTGA. CDR3 bases: TGTGCCAGCAGCCCGCGATCGTCAGTTATCGGTGAGCAGTTCTTC. It encodes CASSPRSSVIGEQFF.